This is a list of T cell receptor beta chains from one sample in a study of shared clonotypes between healthy human individuals. TCRdb's table, derived via immunoSEQ multiplex PCR, lists solely in-frame clones and lacks some. The repertoire holds about 2.3 million clones, approximately 95% seen once, with 0.35% to 0.45% in the top ten. Sequenced sample: naive CD4+ T cells from PBMCs. The receptors here all came from a man aged 18 to 35 in good health. Some clones in this sample may be carry-over from other donors' samples. CDR3s include the opening cysteine and the closing phenylalanine or tryptophan. A D gene is named only where the DNA matches it firmly. Rows give clone size only sometimes, using once, few, many, or a class for an expanded clone.

clone_size	v_call	j_call	d_call	cdr3_nt	cdr3_aa
.	TRBV7-8	TRBJ2-6	.	TGTGCCAGCAGATCCGACAGAGAGAGCTCTGGGGCCAACGTCCTGACTTTC	CASRSDRESSGANVLTF
.	TRBV28	TRBJ2-3	TRBD2	TGTGCCAGCAGTTTCACTAGCGGGAGGGCGAGCACAGATACGCAGTATTTT	CASSFTSGRASTDTQYF
.	TRBV5-1	TRBJ2-1	TRBD2	TGCGCCAGCAGCTTGGTGGGAGGGTCCTACAATGAGCAGTTCTTC	CASSLVGGSYNEQFF
.	TRBV10-3	TRBJ1-1	.	TGTGCCATCAGTCCGGGACCTCTGAACACTGAAGCTTTCTTT	CAISPGPLNTEAFF
.	TRBV5-4	TRBJ1-4	TRBD1	TGTGCCAGCAGCCCGGGACAGGGCCCTAATGAAAAACTGTTTTTT	CASSPGQGPNEKLFF
.	TRBV27	TRBJ1-5	TRBD1	TGTGCCAGCAGGTCTCAAGGGACAGGGGGACAGCCCCAGCATTTT	CASRSQGTGGQPQHF
.	TRBV7-2	TRBJ2-1	.	TGTGCCAGCAGCTTAGGGACGGGGTCCTACAATGAGCAGTTCTTC	CASSLGTGSYNEQFF
.	TRBV6-5	TRBJ2-1	.	TGTGCCAGCAGTTACGGAAATGAGCAGTTCTTC	CASSYGNEQFF
.	TRBV7-9	TRBJ2-7	TRBD1	TGTGCCAGCAGCTTAGCCCCCGAGACAGGGGGCAACGAGCAGTACTTC	CASSLAPETGGNEQYF
few	TRBV5-1	TRBJ1-1	.	TGCGCCAGCAGTCAAGGGACGGAGCTTGAAGCTTTCTTT	CASSQGTELEAFF
.	TRBV5-6	TRBJ2-7	.	TGTGCCAGCAGCTTGTTTGGCGACGAGCAGTACTTC	CASSLFGDEQYF
.	TRBV12-5	TRBJ2-1	.	TGTGCTAGTGGTTTGGGGAGCTCCTACAATGAGCAGTTCTTC	CASGLGSSYNEQFF
.	TRBV9	TRBJ2-5	.	TGTGCCAGCAGCGCCGGAAATAGATGGAAAGAGACCCAGTACTTC	CASSAGNRWKETQYF
.	TRBV30	TRBJ2-3	TRBD2	TGTGCCTGGGGGGGACTAGCGGGAGTTTATACGCAGTATTTT	CAWGGLAGVYTQYF
.	TRBV6-5	TRBJ1-5	.	TGTGCCAGCAAACGGGGGGTTAATAGCAATCAGCCCCAGCATTTT	CASKRGVNSNQPQHF